The 25 T cell receptor beta chains below come from one sample, sequenced in a study of T cell responses to AZD1222 COVID-19 vaccine. Clones were read by immunoSEQ multiplex PCR, and TCRdb kept only the in-frame ones, dropping some. This sample has some 140,000 clones; about four fifths occur once, and the top ten carry roughly 4%. The sequenced sample was peripheral blood, obtained on day 0 of AZD1222 vaccination. These receptor sequences come from an adult in good health.

This sequence joins TRBV10-3 and TRBJ2-1, with 9 bases identical to TRBD1. V was clipped by 3 bases and J by 6 bases; unmatched bases: 3. Germline V gives CDR1 ENHRY, CDR2 SYGVKD. This CDR3 contains 14 residues. CDR3 protein: CAISDAGQGNEQFF. CDR3 DNA sequence: TGTGCCATCAGTGACGCGGGACAGGGCAATGAGCAGTTCTTC.

The V and J genes are TRBV5-1 and TRBJ1-2; 9 bases are shared with TRBD1. Germline-derived CDR1 and CDR2 are SGHRS and YFSETQ. This CDR3 contains 16 residues. J was trimmed by 4 bases and V by 3 bases; bases with no gene match: 10. The CDR3 bases are TGCGCCAGCAGCTGGCCCCCGGGACAGGGTCCCTATGGCTACACCTTC. Its translation is CASSWPPGQGPYGYTF.

The rearrangement uses TRBV30 and TRBJ1-1, with TRBD1 as a possible D gene (5 bases). CDR1 is GTSNPN, CDR2 SVGIG, per germline (reference sequence). Deletions cut 0 bases from V and 10 bases from J, with 12 bases between. There are 12 residues in the CDR3. The CDR3 is CAWSVPPGGAFF. The CDR3 bases are TGTGCCTGGAGTGTACCCCCTGGGGGAGCTTTCTTT.

V and J are TRBV10-3 and TRBJ2-2; 7 bases are shared with TRBD1. The V gene's germline CDR1 is ENHRY and CDR2 SYGVKD. J was trimmed by 1 base and V by 8 bases; bases with no gene match: 10. The CDR3 covers 16 residues. The CDR3 protein is CAIGTDRAGNTGELFF. DNA for the CDR3: TGTGCCATCGGTACAGACAGGGCTGGGAACACCGGGGAGCTGTTTTTT.

This chain uses TRBV3-1 (or the pseudogene TRBV3-2) with TRBJ1-3; TRBD1 agrees at 7 bases. The CDR3 runs 14 residues. J lost 2 bases, V lost 5 bases, and 3 bases had no gene match. The germline V gene has CDR1 LGHDT and CDR2 YNNKEL (reference sequence). DNA for the CDR3: TGTGCCAGCAGCTACACAGGGGCTGGAAACACCATATATTTT. Translated: CASSYTGAGNTIYF.

The chain uses TRBV4-1 and TRBJ2-3, with 10 positions matching TRBD1. The CDR3 sequence is 15 residues long. CDR1 is MGHRA, CDR2 YSYEKL, per germline. With V trimmed by 4 bases and J by 4 bases, 5 bases remained unmatched. The CDR3 protein is CASSRKTGGADTQYF. The DNA of the CDR3 is TGCGCCAGCAGCCGAAAGACAGGGGGCGCAGATACGCAGTATTTT.

In this sample, this clone turned up once. The chain combines TRBV9 with TRBJ1-6; 7 bases match TRBD1. Per the germline V gene, CDR1 is SGDLS and CDR2 is YYNGEE. The V gene end was trimmed by 4 bases and the J gene end by 7 bases; junction bases not matched to a gene: 8. CDR3 length: 15 residues. The CDR3 DNA follows: TGTGCCAGCAGCCCTAGACAGGGCGGGAATTCACCCCTCCACTTT. Translating it yields CASSPRQGGNSPLHF.

The rearrangement uses TRBV27 and TRBJ2-7; 8 bases map to TRBD1. This CDR3 contains 14 residues. Germline values: CDR1 MNHEY, CDR2 SMNVEV (reference sequence). V trimming: 5 bases; J trimming: 5 bases; junction bases outside the gene matches: 8. DNA of the CDR3: TGTGCCAGCAGTGATAGGACAGGGAGGAACGAGCAGTACTTC. The encoded protein is CASSDRTGRNEQYF.

This chain joins TRBV6-5 and TRBJ1-1; no firm D call. The length of the CDR3 is 15 residues. Trimming left V 2 bases short and J 1 base short, with 11 bases between. Germline V CDR1 and CDR2: MNHEY, SVGAGI. In DNA, the CDR3 is TGTGCCAGCAGTTACGGTTTTACGAGGAACACTGAAGCTTTCTTT. Encoded protein: CASSYGFTRNTEAFF.

This clone was detected a few times. This chain joins TRBV19 and TRBJ2-1; 7 bases are shared with TRBD1. This CDR3 spans 14 amino acids. The germline V gene has CDR1 LNHDA and CDR2 SQIVND (reference sequence). V lost 8 bases to trimming and J lost 0 bases; unmatched junction nucleotides: 4. The CDR3 is CASVNRGSYNEQFF. CDR3 DNA: TGTGCCAGTGTAAACAGGGGCTCCTACAATGAGCAGTTCTTC.

The V call is TRBV28, the J call TRBJ2-3; 7 bases are shared with TRBD2. The CDR3 loop spans 14 amino acids. Trimming took 6 bases from V and 4 from J; bases not matched to a gene: 7. CDR1 is MDHEN, CDR2 SYDVKM, per germline. CDR3 residues: CASRTSRSPDTQYF. CDR3 nucleotide sequence: TGTGCCAGCAGGACTAGCAGAAGCCCAGATACGCAGTATTTT.

The V gene is TRBV3-1 (or the pseudogene TRBV3-2), the J gene TRBJ2-3; D is tentatively TRBD1 or TRBD2 (5 bases each). Germline V gene sequence: CDR1 LGHDT, CDR2 YNNKEL (reference sequence). The CDR3 is 13 residues long. V lost 0 bases and J 4 bases, leaving 5 bases between the germline ends. CDR3: CASSQEGADTQYF. CDR3 nucleotide sequence: TGTGCCAGCAGCCAAGAGGGGGCAGATACGCAGTATTTT.

This clone occurred a few times. Different DNA sequences within this sample yield the same CDR3. The chain couples TRBV6-5 to TRBJ1-6, with D maybe TRBD1 (6 bases). CDR1 is MNHEY and CDR2 is SVGAGI in the germline V gene. The CDR3 is 14 amino acids. V lost 5 bases, J lost 3 bases, and 8 bases lay in between. CDR3 nucleotides: TGTGCCAGCAGTACAGGGAGCTATAATTCACCCCTCCACTTT. Amino acids: CASSTGSYNSPLHF.

For the CDR3, the DNA is TGCAGCGTTGTCGGACAGGTGAACACTGAAGCTTTCTTT. This codes for CSVVGQVNTEAFF. V is TRBV29-1 and J is TRBJ1-1, with 7 bases fitting TRBD1. The junction had 2 bases not matched to a gene; V was cut back by 4 bases and J by 0 bases. In germline, CDR1 is SQVTM, CDR2 ANQGSEA. The CDR3 covers 13 residues.

The chain links TRBV6-4 to TRBJ2-3, with TRBD2 identical over 7 bases. V was pared by 3 bases and J by 1 base, with 10 bases of the junction left unmatched. Looked up from germline, CDR1 is MRHNA and CDR2 is SNTAGT. CDR3 length equals 17 residues. DNA of the CDR3: TGTGCCAGCAGTGATTTTAGCGGGCTGCGGGGCACAGATACGCAGTATTTT. It translates to CASSDFSGLRGTDTQYF.

The rearrangement joins TRBV28 to TRBJ2-7; D is undetermined. Germline-derived CDR1 and CDR2 are MDHEN and SYDVKM. Trimming removed 6 bases from V and 0 bases from J, with 6 bases in between. CDR3 size: 12 residues. The CDR3 bases are TGTGCCAGCAGGGCGAGCTCCTACGAGCAGTACTTC. Its protein product is CASRASSYEQYF.

This sequence joins TRBV15 and TRBJ1-2, with no clear D. Trimming stripped 0 bases from V and 4 bases from J, with 15 bases between. CDR1 is LNHNV and CDR2 is YYDKDF in the germline V gene (reference sequence). The CDR3 runs to 16 residues. Here the CDR3 DNA reads TGTGCCACCAGCAGAGACATTGGCACCGGCGCCTATGGCTACACCTTC. Translation gives CATSRDIGTGAYGYTF.

The rearrangement links TRBV9 to TRBJ2-3, with D perhaps TRBD2 (5 bases). The CDR3 is 13 residues long. Germline CDR1 SGDLS, CDR2 YYNGEE. V was clipped by 4 bases and J by 3 bases, with 9 bases between them. The CDR3 DNA reads as TGTGCCAGCAGCCCCTCGGGGACAGATACGCAGTATTTT. Its translation: CASSPSGTDTQYF.

V is TRBV7-9 and J is TRBJ1-3; D not resolved. This CDR3 region has 15 residues. The germline CDR1 and CDR2 sequences are SEHNR and FQNEAQ (reference sequence). The V end lost 1 base, the J end lost 0 bases, and 7 bases lay between the germline ends. CDR3 region: CASSLEAASGNTIYF. CDR3 coding DNA: TGTGCCAGCAGCTTAGAAGCGGCCTCTGGAAACACCATATATTTT.

The chain links TRBV9 to TRBJ2-2; possible D gene TRBD2, 6 bases. The V end was cut by 1 base, the J end by 0 bases, with 10 bases between. Germline lookup yields CDR1 SGDLS and CDR2 YYNGEE. The CDR3 totals 16 residues. The CDR3 sequence: CASSVLAASNTGELFF. In nucleotides, the CDR3 is TGTGCCAGCAGCGTATTAGCGGCTTCGAACACCGGGGAGCTGTTTTTT.

CDR3 residues: CASSHQPQHF. CDR3 in DNA: TGTGCCAGCAGCCACCAGCCCCAGCATTTT. The chain uses TRBV5-5 and TRBJ1-5; D unresolved. The germline gives CDR1 SGHKS, CDR2 YYEKEE (reference sequence). The CDR3 extends over 10 amino acids. Trimming pared 4 bases from V and 7 bases from J, leaving 3 bases between.

This chain connects TRBV11-3 to TRBJ2-1; 7 bases agree with TRBD1. CDR3 length: 14 amino acids. Germline V CDR1 and CDR2: SGHNT, YENEEA. J was trimmed by 0 bases and V by 6 bases; bases with no gene match: 2. This CDR3 reads CASSDRASYNEQFF. The CDR3 DNA reads as TGTGCCAGCAGTGACAGGGCCTCCTACAATGAGCAGTTCTTC.

The CDR3 sequence is CASSQDRSGGAGNTIYF. The CDR3 nucleotides are TGTGCCAGCAGCCAAGATCGATCGGGGGGCGCTGGAAACACCATATATTTT. The V and J genes are TRBV3-1 (or the pseudogene TRBV3-2) and TRBJ1-3; the D gene is possibly TRBD1 (6 bases). The CDR3 totals 17 residues. From germline, CDR1 is LGHDT and CDR2 YNNKEL (reference sequence). The V end was cut by 0 bases, the J end by 2 bases, with 14 bases between.

This chain joins TRBV6-5 and TRBJ1-2; TRBD1 might be the D (5 bases). CDR3 length equals 15 residues. Per germline, CDR1 MNHEY and CDR2 SVGAGI. With 4 bases removed from V and 7 bases from J, the gap between germline ends came to 19 bases. As DNA, the CDR3 is TGTGCCAGCAGTTCCCGTACGGGCTTGGGGCTTGGCTACACCTTC. It codes for CASSSRTGLGLGYTF.

V is TRBV30 and J is TRBJ2-1; D unresolved. Germline V lookup: CDR1 GTSNPN, CDR2 SVGIG (reference sequence). The CDR3 runs to 13 residues. Trimming cost V 2 bases and J 4 bases, with 9 bases left between them. The CDR3: CAWSPWLYNEQFF. DNA for the CDR3: TGTGCCTGGAGTCCCTGGCTATACAATGAGCAGTTCTTC.